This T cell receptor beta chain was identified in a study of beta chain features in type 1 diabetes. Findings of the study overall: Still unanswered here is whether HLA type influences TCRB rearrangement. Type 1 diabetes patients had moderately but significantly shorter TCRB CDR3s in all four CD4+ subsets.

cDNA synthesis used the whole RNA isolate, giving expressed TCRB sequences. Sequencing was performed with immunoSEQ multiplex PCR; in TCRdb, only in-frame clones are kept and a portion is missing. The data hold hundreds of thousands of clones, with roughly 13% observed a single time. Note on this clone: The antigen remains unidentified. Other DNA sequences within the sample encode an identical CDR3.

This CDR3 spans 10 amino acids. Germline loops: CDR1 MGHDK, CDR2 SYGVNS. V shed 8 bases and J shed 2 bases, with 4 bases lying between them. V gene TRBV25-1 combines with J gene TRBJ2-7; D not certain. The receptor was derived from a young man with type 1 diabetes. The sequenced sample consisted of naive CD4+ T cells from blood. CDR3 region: CASGTYEQYF. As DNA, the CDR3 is TGTGCCAGCGGCACCTACGAGCAGTACTTC.